The 15 T cell receptor beta chains presented below share a single source sample, sequenced in a study of cytomegalovirus exposure and HLA in healthy donors. Use of 60 Vbeta and 13 Jbeta primers characterized the PCR. Sequencing was performed with immunoSEQ multiplex PCR; in TCRdb, only in-frame clones are kept and a portion is missing. The sample yields 120,000 to 150,000 clones, around four fifths seen once. Sequenced input: PBMCs. Receptors originate from a woman in her 40s in good health and CMV-seronegative.

The chain is built from TRBV5-5 and TRBJ2-1, with TRBD2 matching 15 bases. After removal of 0 bases from V and 6 bases from J, the junction contained 4 bases not matched to a gene. The CDR3 contains 17 residues. Germline values: CDR1 SGHKS, CDR2 YYEKEE (reference sequence). DNA of the CDR3: TGTGCCAGCAGCTTGGTCTGGACTAGCGGGAGGGGCAATGAGCAGTTCTTC. This gives the protein CASSLVWTSGRGNEQFF.

The rearrangement uses TRBV6-5 and TRBJ2-2, with D possibly TRBD2 on 5 matching bases. V was trimmed by 4 bases and J by 5 bases, leaving 8 bases between them. The CDR3 sequence is 13 residues long. Germline assignment: CDR1 MNHEY and CDR2 SVGAGI. DNA of the CDR3: TGTGCCAGCAGTTGGCTAGCTACCGGGGAGCTGTTTTTT. Translated: CASSWLATGELFF.

V gene TRBV7-9 combines with J gene TRBJ2-6, with 10 bases lining up with TRBD1. Trimming cost V 5 bases and J 7 bases; bases outside gene matches: 5. Germline values: CDR1 SEHNR, CDR2 FQNEAQ (reference sequence). The CDR3 totals 15 residues. The CDR3 coding sequence is TGTGCCAGCAGCCCCCGGACAGGGGGTGCCAACGTCCTGACTTTC. Translation: CASSPRTGGANVLTF. The variable domain in full, with the rest retrieved from reference TRBV7-9 and TRBJ2-6, is DTGVSQNPRHKITKRGQNVTFRCDPISEHNRLYWYRQTLGQGPEFLTYFQNEAQLEKSRLLSDRFSAERPKGSFSTLEIQRTEQGDSAMYLCASSPRTGGANVLTFGAGSRLTVL.

V gene TRBV6-1 combines with J gene TRBJ2-7; 9 nucleotides agree with TRBD2. V was pared by 5 bases and J by 2 bases, with 4 bases of the junction left unmatched. The CDR3 is 14 residues long. Germline V lookup: CDR1 MNHNS, CDR2 SASEGT. DNA for the CDR3: TGTGCCAGCAGTTATCTAGCGGGGACCTACGAGCAGTACTTC. Its translation is CASSYLAGTYEQYF.

This clone was seen only a few times. The DNA for the CDR3 is TGTGCCAGCAGTTACTCGTTGGGACACCTCTACGAGCAGTACTTC. Protein sequence: CASSYSLGHLYEQYF. This chain links TRBV6-5 with TRBJ2-7; maybe TRBD1 (6 bases). V shed 0 bases and J shed 3 bases, with 12 bases lying between them. The germline V gene has CDR1 MNHEY and CDR2 SVGAGI. This CDR3 is built from 15 residues.

The chain couples TRBV5-5 to TRBJ2-5; D not certain. This CDR3 is built from 16 residues. V dropped 3 bases and J dropped 1 base, with 16 bases sitting between them. Looked up from germline, CDR1 is SGHKS and CDR2 is YYEKEE (reference sequence). Written as DNA, the CDR3 is TGTGCCAGCAGCTCCCAAGGAACCCGGGTCCAAGAGACCCAGTACTTC. It yields the protein CASSSQGTRVQETQYF.

This clone was picked up one time. The CDR3 region is CASSLGRLEAFF. The CDR3 DNA follows: TGTGCCAGCAGCTTAGGCAGGCTAGAAGCTTTCTTT. The rearrangement uses TRBV7-2 and TRBJ1-1; D call uncertain. CDR3 size: 12 residues. Germline V gene lookup returns CDR1 SGHTA and CDR2 FQGNSA. Trimming took 1 base from V and 8 from J, leaving 8 bases between them.

This clone occurred a few times. CDR3 residues: CSVSQYRGLYTDTQYF. CDR3 sequence (DNA): TGCAGCGTTTCGCAATACAGGGGGCTATACACAGATACGCAGTATTTT. The chain joins TRBV29-1 to TRBJ2-3; 9 nucleotides match TRBD1. The CDR3 runs 16 residues. Germline V gene data show CDR1 as SQVTM and CDR2 as ANQGSEA. J lost 2 bases, V lost 5 bases, and 11 bases had no gene match.

The rearrangement joins TRBV30 to TRBJ2-2, with D perhaps TRBD1 (5 bases). V lost 4 bases, J lost 6 bases, and 12 bases lay in between. In germline, CDR1 is GTSNPN, CDR2 SVGIG (reference sequence). The CDR3 consists of 13 residues. CDR3 nucleotides: TGTGCCTGGAAGCTGGACAATGCCGGGGAGCTGTTTTTT. It yields the protein CAWKLDNAGELFF. Full variable domain (rest looked up from reference TRBV30 and TRBJ2-2): SQTIHQWPATLVQPVGSPLSLECTVEGTSNPNLYWYRQAAGRGLQLLFYSVGIGQISSEVPQNLSASRPQDRQFILSSKKLLLSDSGFYLCAWKLDNAGELFFGEGSRLTVL.

The chain is built from TRBV7-6 and TRBJ2-3, with 9 bases aligning to TRBD2. V lost 0 bases and J lost 4; bases outside the gene matches: 5. This CDR3 comprises 16 residues. Germline loops: CDR1 SGHVS, CDR2 FNYEAQ. CDR3 DNA sequence: TGTGCCAGCAGCTTAGCGGCTAGCGGGAAATCAGATACGCAGTATTTT. Encoded protein: CASSLAASGKSDTQYF.

V gene TRBV4-3 combines with J gene TRBJ1-3; a weak D match, TRBD1 (6 bases). Germline V gene lookup returns CDR1 LGHNA and CDR2 YSLEER. The CDR3 length is 14 residues. With 4 bases removed from V and 1 base from J, the gap between germline ends came to 8 bases. The CDR3 DNA follows: TGCGCCAGCAGCCTGGGGACATCTGGAAACACCATATATTTT. Translated: CASSLGTSGNTIYF.

The chain couples TRBV5-4 to TRBJ1-1; D remains unclear. CDR1 and CDR2 (germline): SGHNT, YYREEE (reference sequence). With 6 bases removed from V and 5 bases from J, the gap between germline ends came to 14 bases. CDR3 length: 13 amino acids. CDR3 DNA: TGTGCCAGCATCGACATTCGAGGGACTGAAGCTTTCTTT. Translating gives CASIDIRGTEAFF.

For this clone: At one end the junction does not follow the germline gene, possibly because of a read error. The rearrangement joins TRBV5-6 to TRBJ2-7, with TRBD2 matching 7 bases. The CDR3 runs 14 residues. Germline lookup yields CDR1 SGHDT and CDR2 YYEEEE. Here the CDR3 reads CASSSGTNSCEQYF. The DNA of the CDR3 is TGTGCCAGCAGCTCCGGGACTAACTCCTGCGAGCAGTACTTC.

This clone has only one observation. This chain uses TRBV4-1 with TRBJ2-7; the match to TRBD2 covers 8 bases. Germline trimming cut 4 bases from V and 4 bases from J; bases unmatched to any gene: 9. There are 15 residues in the CDR3. CDR1 is MGHRA and CDR2 is YSYEKL in the germline V gene. CDR3 protein: CASSLRVAGRYEQYF. CDR3 nucleotide sequence: TGCGCCAGCAGCCTGAGGGTAGCGGGACGGTACGAGCAGTACTTC.

The gene calls are TRBV13 and TRBJ2-3; 9 positions match TRBD1. The J segment lost 4 bases and the V segment lost 9 bases, leaving 14 bases of the junction unmatched. The CDR3 spans 16 residues. The V gene's germline CDR1 is PRHDT and CDR2 FYEKMQ (reference sequence). CDR3 amino acids: CASSGPGQGNADTQYF. Written as DNA, the CDR3 is TGTGCCAGTTCCGGACCCGGACAGGGGAACGCAGATACGCAGTATTTT.